The next 31 T cell receptor beta chains were all read from a single sample in a study of response to subunit inactivated influenza vaccine. TCRdb called the RT-PCR reads again in MiXCR, with one record for every CDR3 protein. This table holds 530,000 or so distinct CDR3 sequences, around 25% found once. The sequences come from CD4+ T cells sorted from PBMCs, collected around 5 days after vaccination. The receptors come from a man in his forties or fifties who received an inactivated influenza vaccine.

There are many counts of this clonotype. V gene TRBV12-3 or TRBV12-4 combines with J gene TRBJ2-7, with TRBD2 as a possible D gene (5 bases). Trimming cost V 2 bases and J 3 bases, with 11 bases left between them. The CDR3 spans 14 residues. CDR3 nucleotide sequence: TGTGCCAGCAGTTTATTTGAGGGTAACTACGAGCAGTACTTC. The encoded protein is CASSLFEGNYEQYF.

This clonotype has only a few counts. This chain joins TRBV5-5 and TRBJ2-1; 12 positions agree with TRBD2. The germline V gene encodes CDR1 SGHKS and CDR2 YYEKEE (reference sequence). Losses at the gene ends were 3 bases for V and 7 bases for J; bases not matched to a gene: 8. CDR3 length: 16 amino acids. For the CDR3, the DNA is TGTGCCAGCAGCTGGCAACTAGCGGGGGGTTGGAATGAGCAGTTCTTC. Its translation is CASSWQLAGGWNEQFF.

There are many counts of this clonotype. This chain links TRBV6-2 or TRBV6-3 with TRBJ2-2, with 8 bases fitting TRBD2. The CDR3 spans 14 residues. V lost 3 bases to trimming and J lost 7 bases; unmatched junction nucleotides: 4. The V gene's germline CDR1 is MNHEY and CDR2 SVGEGT. CDR3 in amino acids: CASSYLREVGELFF. In DNA form, the CDR3 reads TGTGCCAGCAGTTATCTGCGGGAGGTCGGGGAGCTGTTTTTT.

V is TRBV2 and J is TRBJ1-5; TRBD1 is a possible D gene (5 bases). Between the trimmed V and J ends, which lost 7 bases and 0 bases, there was a span of 13 bases. This CDR3 comprises 15 residues. Germline assignment: CDR1 SNHLY and CDR2 FYNNEI. CDR3: CASNVDSYSNQPQHF. The CDR3 nucleotides are TGTGCCAGCAACGTTGACAGTTATAGCAATCAGCCCCAGCATTTT.

This clonotype has at least ten counts. The CDR3 bases are TGCGCCAGCAGCCTAGCGGGGAACACCGGGGAGCTGTTTTTT. Amino acid sequence: CASSLAGNTGELFF. This rearrangement joins TRBV5-1 to TRBJ2-2, with TRBD2 identical over 8 bases. After removal of 4 bases from V and 1 base from J, the junction contained 0 bases not matched to a gene. The germline gives CDR1 SGHRS, CDR2 YFSETQ. The CDR3 length is 14 residues.

V usage is TRBV12-3 or TRBV12-4 and J usage is TRBJ2-1, with a tentative D call TRBD2 (6 bases). This CDR3 region has 17 residues. V was trimmed by 3 bases and J by 4 bases, leaving 19 bases between them. The CDR3 reads CASSFSLSGSLYNEQFF. As DNA, the CDR3 is TGTGCCAGCAGTTTCAGCCTCAGCGGGTCCCTATACAATGAGCAGTTCTTC.

The rearrangement links TRBV5-1 to TRBJ1-1, with TRBD1 identical over 9 bases. Per the germline V gene, CDR1 is SGHRS and CDR2 is YFSETQ. The CDR3 totals 17 residues. V was pared by 4 bases and J by 0 bases, with 10 bases of the junction left unmatched. CDR3 coding DNA: TGCGCCAGCAGCACCGGACAGGGGAGTCTCGTGAACACTGAAGCTTTCTTT. It is translated as CASSTGQGSLVNTEAFF.

This clonotype came up a few times. V and J are TRBV5-4 and TRBJ2-5; 11 bases agree with TRBD2. There are 14 residues in the CDR3. Germline V gene data show CDR1 as SGHNT and CDR2 as YYREEE (reference sequence). Unmatched junction bases numbered 3, after V lost 7 bases and J lost 1 base. The CDR3, as DNA: TGTGCCAGCGGGGGGACTAGCGGCCAAGAGACCCAGTACTTC. It specifies CASGGTSGQETQYF.

The chain couples TRBV29-1 to TRBJ2-1; D gene ambiguous. Germline values: CDR1 SQVTM, CDR2 ANQGSEA. Trimming removed 3 bases at V and 4 bases at J, with 13 bases between. This CDR3 contains 14 residues. The CDR3 region has the DNA TGCAGCGTTGACAAGCCACAAACATACAATGAGCAGTTCTTC. Its protein product is CSVDKPQTYNEQFF.

This chain links TRBV6-2 or TRBV6-3 with TRBJ2-1, with 7 bases matching TRBD1. The J segment lost 2 bases and the V segment lost 4 bases, leaving 5 bases of the junction unmatched. The CDR3 is 15 amino acids. Per germline, CDR1 MNHEY and CDR2 SVGEGT. The CDR3 region has the DNA TGTGCCAGCAGTTCGACAGGGCTTACCTACAATGAGCAGTTCTTC. Protein product: CASSSTGLTYNEQFF.

This clonotype came up a few times. The genes are TRBV7-8 and TRBJ2-5; 10 bases map to TRBD2. Unmatched junction bases numbered 11, after V lost 4 bases and J lost 3 bases. Per the germline V gene, CDR1 is SGHVS and CDR2 is FQNEAQ. The CDR3 totals 17 residues. CDR3 bases: TGTGCCAGCAGCTCGAGACTAGCGGGCTTTATAAAAGAGACCCAGTACTTC. This sequence encodes CASSSRLAGFIKETQYF.

The genes are TRBV12-3 or TRBV12-4 and TRBJ2-3; TRBD1 agrees at 10 bases. V dropped 6 bases and J dropped 5; count of bases not matched to a gene: 11. This CDR3 comprises 16 residues. The DNA for the CDR3 is TGTGCCAGCAGGGAGAGCGGGACAGGGGATGTAGATACGCAGTATTTT. Protein sequence: CASRESGTGDVDTQYF.

The V and J genes are TRBV12-3 or TRBV12-4 and TRBJ2-1; D possibly corresponds to TRBD1 (6 bases). Trimming cost V 6 bases and J 10 bases, with 16 bases left between them. This CDR3 contains 13 residues. CDR3 in amino acids: CASRPTGLREQFF. Written as DNA, the CDR3 is TGTGCCAGCAGACCGACAGGCCTCAGGGAGCAGTTCTTC.

The V and J genes are TRBV29-1 and TRBJ2-5; D gene unclear. Germline V gene sequence: CDR1 SQVTM, CDR2 ANQGSEA. V was clipped by 3 bases and J by 9 bases, with 14 bases between them. The CDR3 runs 12 residues. The CDR3: CSVESTRSAQYF. The CDR3 nucleotides are TGCAGCGTTGAGTCGACACGTTCGGCCCAGTACTTC.

V gene TRBV20-1 combines with J gene TRBJ2-7, with 8 bases aligning to TRBD2. CDR3 size: 15 residues. The germline V gene has CDR1 DFQATT and CDR2 SNEGSKA (reference sequence). J was trimmed by 2 bases and V by 0 bases; bases with no gene match: 6. The CDR3, as DNA: TGCAGTGCTAGAGATGTTGGGACTAGGGCCTACGAGCAGTACTTC. It is translated as CSARDVGTRAYEQYF.

Ten or more counts support this clonotype. CDR3 sequence: CASSFGLDHEQFF. The CDR3 nucleotides are TGTGCCAGCAGCTTCGGACTAGACCATGAGCAGTTCTTC. The V gene is TRBV7-6, the J gene TRBJ2-1; 7 positions match TRBD2. The germline gives CDR1 SGHVS, CDR2 FNYEAQ. The ends lost 3 bases at V and 8 bases at J; junction bases unmatched: 4. The CDR3 has 13 amino acids.

This clonotype appeared a few times. The chain carries TRBV5-1 and TRBJ2-7; D remains ambiguous. V was clipped by 3 bases and J by 1 base, with 23 bases between them. Germline loops: CDR1 SGHRS, CDR2 YFSETQ. The CDR3 has 18 residues. The CDR3 DNA reads TGCGCCAGCAGCTCCAGGTCGAGACAAAACGGTCGATCCTACGAGCAGTACTTC. As protein: CASSSRSRQNGRSYEQYF.

This sequence joins TRBV4-2 and TRBJ1-1; D gene ambiguous. Trimming stripped 1 base from V and 2 bases from J, with 11 bases between. The germline V gene has CDR1 LGHNA and CDR2 YNFKEQ. The length of the CDR3 is 15 residues. CDR3 sequence: CASSQAFLGNTEAFF. As DNA, the CDR3 is TGTGCCAGCAGCCAAGCTTTTTTAGGTAACACTGAAGCTTTCTTT.

This clonotype was picked up many times. The chain's CDR3 is CSAPPQGDTQYF. The CDR3 nucleotides are TGCAGTGCCCCCCCCCAGGGGGATACGCAGTATTTT. The V call is TRBV20-1, the J call TRBJ2-3; tentatively, D is TRBD1 (6 bases). With 6 bases removed from V and 6 bases from J, the gap between germline ends came to 13 bases. This CDR3 contains 12 residues. Germline V gene sequence: CDR1 DFQATT, CDR2 SNEGSKA (reference sequence).

This clonotype occurred a few times. V gene TRBV11-2 combines with J gene TRBJ2-5; either TRBD1 or TRBD2 may supply D (6 bases each). Germline CDR1 SGHAT, CDR2 FQNNGV. This CDR3 has 16 amino acids. Trimming shortened V by 5 bases and J by 3 bases, and 19 bases separated the two germline ends. Here the CDR3 DNA reads TGTGCCAGCAGCCCATATAGGGGGGTGACGGAAGAGACCCAGTACTTC. Translated, it gives CASSPYRGVTEETQYF.

The chain employs TRBV12-3 or TRBV12-4 and TRBJ2-2; D remains ambiguous. V was trimmed by 5 bases and J by 7 bases, leaving 14 bases between them. The CDR3 runs to 14 residues. The CDR3 reads CASSVWSVVGELFF. For the CDR3, the DNA is TGTGCCAGCAGTGTATGGTCGGTAGTCGGGGAGCTGTTTTTT.

The rearrangement joins TRBV5-1 to TRBJ2-7, with TRBD2 as a possible D gene (5 bases). Germline assignment: CDR1 SGHRS and CDR2 YFSETQ. This CDR3 contains 16 residues. Trimming removed 0 bases from V and 5 bases from J, with 18 bases in between. The CDR3 DNA is TGCGCCAGCAGCTTGGCGAAAGAGGGTCCCCCCGACGAGCAGTACTTC. Protein: CASSLAKEGPPDEQYF.

This chain links TRBV11-2 with TRBJ2-7; D ambiguous. Germline CDR1 is SGHAT and CDR2 is FQNNGV. This CDR3 is built from 14 residues. Between the trimmed V and J ends, which lost 7 bases and 3 bases, there was a span of 16 bases. The CDR3 bases are TGTGCCAGCACCCTATCTCAGGCAAGCTACGAGCAGTACTTC. Its translation: CASTLSQASYEQYF.

The gene calls are TRBV15 and TRBJ2-5; TRBD2 agrees at 8 bases. The CDR3 has 14 amino acids. CDR1 is LNHNV, CDR2 YYDKDF, per germline (reference sequence). V trimming: 3 bases; J trimming: 5 bases; junction bases outside the gene matches: 5. The CDR3, as DNA: TGTGCCACCAGCAGCCGGGGGGGTGGGGAGACCCAGTACTTC. Translating gives CATSSRGGGETQYF.

The CDR3 nucleotides are TGCGCCAGCAGCTTGTCAGGGGGGCAAGATACGCAGTATTTT. This translates into CASSLSGGQDTQYF. V and J are TRBV5-1 and TRBJ2-3; D perhaps matches TRBD1 (7 bases). The CDR3 spans 14 residues. Germline lookup yields CDR1 SGHRS and CDR2 YFSETQ. V dropped 1 base and J dropped 5 bases, with 11 bases sitting between them.

CDR3 amino acids: CASSLSQGFDEQFF. CDR3 nucleotide sequence: TGTGCCAGCAGCTTAAGCCAGGGATTCGATGAGCAGTTCTTC. The chain is built from TRBV7-9 and TRBJ2-1; a possible D gene is TRBD1 (5 bases). V shed 2 bases and J shed 8 bases, with 13 bases lying between them. The CDR3 extends over 14 amino acids. The germline V gene has CDR1 SEHNR and CDR2 FQNEAQ (reference sequence).

V and J are TRBV10-3 and TRBJ2-3; 9 positions match TRBD1. The CDR3 spans 15 residues. Germline V gives CDR1 ENHRY, CDR2 SYGVKD. With V trimmed by 6 bases and J by 6 bases, 10 bases remained unmatched. Here the CDR3 reads CAIRFRDRVSDTQYF. In DNA form, the CDR3 reads TGTGCCATCAGATTCCGGGACAGGGTATCCGATACGCAGTATTTT.

The V gene is TRBV6-1, the J gene TRBJ2-7; 8 bases line up with TRBD1. The CDR3 runs 15 residues. J lost 0 bases, V lost 6 bases, and 7 bases had no gene match. The germline V gene encodes CDR1 MNHNS and CDR2 SASEGT. The CDR3: CASRELGQVSYEQYF. CDR3 in DNA: TGTGCCAGCAGGGAACTGGGACAGGTCTCCTACGAGCAGTACTTC.

This clonotype was detected only a few times. This sequence joins TRBV5-1 and TRBJ2-7, with D perhaps assigned TRBD1 or TRBD2 (5 bases each). Per germline, CDR1 SGHRS and CDR2 YFSETQ. The CDR3 has 16 residues. Trimming took 4 bases from V and 6 from J, leaving 23 bases between them. The CDR3 region has the DNA TGCGCCAGCAGCAAGGACCACGGGACCGGGTTAACCGAGCAGTACTTC. Translated: CASSKDHGTGLTEQYF.

The chain carries TRBV5-5 and TRBJ2-5, with D possibly being TRBD2 (5 bases). V was pared by 6 bases and J by 5 bases, with 17 bases between. The CDR3 runs 14 residues. The germline CDR1 and CDR2 sequences are SGHKS and YYEKEE (reference sequence). CDR3 DNA sequence: TGTGCCAGCATGGTAGCGTCAGAGTGGGAGACCCAGTACTTC. Translation gives CASMVASEWETQYF.

A few counts support this clonotype. The V gene is TRBV6-1, the J gene TRBJ1-2; 9 bases are a match to TRBD1. The CDR3 is 16 residues long. Germline CDR1 is MNHNS and CDR2 is SASEGT. The trim removed 7 bases at V and 3 bases at J, leaving 12 bases unmatched. CDR3 sequence: CASKITGGAGDYGYTF. The CDR3 region has the DNA TGTGCCAGCAAAATAACAGGGGGCGCGGGAGACTATGGCTACACCTTC.